These 27 T cell receptor beta chains were all obtained from the same sample, sequenced in a study of CD8 T cells in ankylosing spondylitis. MiXCR, applied by TCRdb to the 5' RACE reads, yields one record per CDR3 protein. This repertoire shows 200,000 to 250,000 distinct CDR3 sequences, approximately 10% found once; its top ten account for less than 3%. Sequencing was carried out using blood, either unsorted or a sorted T cell fraction (not recorded which). The receptor set was obtained from a male donor with ankylosing spondylitis or in good health (not recorded which).

There are many counts of this clonotype. The chain recombines TRBV25-1 with TRBJ1-5; D is unresolved. This CDR3 is built from 14 residues. The V gene lost 2 bases and the J gene lost 7 bases, with 12 bases spanning the gap. The germline gives CDR1 MGHDK, CDR2 SYGVNS. CDR3: CASSEVGNPQPQHF. The DNA for the CDR3 is TGTGCCAGCAGTGAAGTAGGCAACCCCCAGCCCCAGCATTTT.

The chain uses TRBV15 and TRBJ2-7, with 7 positions matching TRBD1. Germline V gene sequence: CDR1 LNHNV, CDR2 YYDKDF (reference sequence). The CDR3 has 15 residues. The J segment lost 4 bases and the V segment lost 3 bases, leaving 9 bases of the junction unmatched. CDR3 residues: CATSSPGQSFYEQYF. CDR3 nucleotides: TGTGCCACCAGCAGCCCGGGACAGAGTTTTTACGAGCAGTACTTC.

This clonotype was observed a handful of times. The rearrangement uses TRBV7-9 and TRBJ2-2, with 9 bases lining up with TRBD2. The CDR3 sequence is 16 residues long. Germline CDR1 is SEHNR and CDR2 is FQNEAQ (reference sequence). J lost 7 bases, V lost 5 bases, and 11 bases had no gene match. This CDR3 reads CASSPETYSGGGELFF. The CDR3 DNA follows: TGTGCCAGCAGCCCCGAAACCTATAGCGGGGGCGGGGAGCTGTTTTTT.

There are many counts of this clonotype. The rearrangement uses TRBV5-6 and TRBJ1-5; tentative D call: TRBD1 (6 bases). Germline CDR1 is SGHDT and CDR2 is YYEEEE. This CDR3 has 14 residues. Trimming shortened V by 5 bases and J by 3 bases, and 12 bases separated the two germline ends. The CDR3 region has the DNA TGTGCCAGCAGTTTTGGACAGCACAATCAGCCCCAGCATTTT. Protein: CASSFGQHNQPQHF.

This clonotype was recorded at least ten times. The chain uses TRBV7-2 and TRBJ1-2, with a weak D call TRBD1 (6 bases). The V and J ends lost 3 bases and 3 bases respectively, with 8 bases between them. The CDR3 sequence is 13 residues long. Per the germline V gene, CDR1 is SGHTA and CDR2 is FQGNSA. CDR3 DNA: TGTGCCAGCAGCTTCTCAGGGGACTATGGCTACACCTTC. Amino acid sequence: CASSFSGDYGYTF.

This clonotype appeared many times. The chain carries TRBV5-1 and TRBJ2-2; tentatively, D is TRBD1 (6 bases). Germline CDR1 and CDR2: SGHRS and YFSETQ. Trimming took 7 bases from V and 4 from J, leaving 14 bases between them. CDR3 length: 14 residues. CDR3 bases: TGCGCCAGCGAGGCGTCAGGGGTCACCGGGGAGCTGTTTTTT. It specifies CASEASGVTGELFF.

The chain is built from TRBV20-1 and TRBJ1-6; 8 bases match TRBD1. CDR1 and CDR2 from the germline V gene are DFQATT and SNEGSKA (reference sequence). The CDR3 has 14 amino acids. The V gene end was trimmed by 3 bases and the J gene end by 5 bases; junction bases not matched to a gene: 3. The DNA of the CDR3 is TGCAGTGCTAGGTCGGACAGGGATAATTCACCCCTCCACTTT. Translating it yields CSARSDRDNSPLHF.

This clonotype has at least ten counts. This chain connects TRBV7-9 to TRBJ2-1; 7 bases are shared with TRBD2. Germline V gene sequence: CDR1 SEHNR, CDR2 FQNEAQ (reference sequence). The ends lost 5 bases at V and 4 bases at J; junction bases unmatched: 11. This CDR3 contains 16 residues. For the CDR3, the DNA is TGTGCCAGCAGCCCGAGGGGCGGGAGCGGATACAATGAGCAGTTCTTC. This translates into CASSPRGGSGYNEQFF.

The chain couples TRBV3-1 to TRBJ1-1, with TRBD1 as a possible D gene (5 bases). Germline CDR1 LGHDT, CDR2 YNNKEL (reference sequence). V was cut by 1 base and J by 6 bases, with 12 bases left in between. This CDR3 spans 14 amino acids. The chain's CDR3 is CASSQVGPGPEAFF. CDR3 DNA: TGTGCCAGCAGCCAAGTGGGGCCTGGCCCTGAAGCTTTCTTT.

This clonotype occurred many times. V gene TRBV20-1 combines with J gene TRBJ1-5; the D is unclear. The germline V and J ends were trimmed by 6 bases and 5 bases, with 8 bases remaining between them. CDR3 length: 11 residues. Germline CDR1 reads DFQATT; CDR2 reads SNEGSKA (reference sequence). Here the CDR3 DNA reads TGCAGTGCGGGGAGGGATCAGCCCCAGCATTTT. Amino acids: CSAGRDQPQHF.

This clonotype occurred many times. The J gene is TRBJ2-3, the V gene TRBV7-2; 10 nucleotides agree with TRBD2. Germline CDR1 SGHTA, CDR2 FQGNSA. This CDR3 contains 15 residues. Trimming took 0 bases from V and 10 from J; bases not matched to a gene: 7. The CDR3 nucleotides are TGTGCCAGCAGCTTAGCGACTAGCGGGCACGGCTCGCAGTATTTT. Its translation: CASSLATSGHGSQYF.

The J gene is TRBJ1-1, the V gene TRBV6-1, with TRBD1 matching over 8 bases. The trim removed 3 bases at V and 1 base at J, leaving 4 bases unmatched. This CDR3 region has 15 residues. Germline CDR1 reads MNHNS; CDR2 reads SASEGT. The CDR3 spells CASSEPQGANTEAFF. The DNA for the CDR3 is TGTGCCAGCAGTGAGCCCCAGGGGGCGAACACTGAAGCTTTCTTT.

The table lists this clonotype with many counts. The chain has TRBV7-9 and TRBJ1-2; D call uncertain. V dropped 5 bases and J dropped 6 bases, with 10 bases sitting between them. CDR1 is SEHNR and CDR2 is FQNEAQ in the germline V gene (reference sequence). The CDR3 loop spans 12 amino acids. The DNA for the CDR3 is TGTGCCAGCAGCGCCGATTGGCATGGCTACACCTTC. It codes for CASSADWHGYTF. Drawing the rest from reference TRBV7-9 and TRBJ1-2, the complete variable domain is DTGVSQNPRHKITKRGQNVTFRCDPISEHNRLYWYRQTLGQGPEFLTYFQNEAQLEKSRLLSDRFSAERPKGSFSTLEIQRTEQGDSAMYLCASSADWHGYTFGSGTRLTVV.

This clonotype was observed many times. The chain employs TRBV6-1 and TRBJ2-3; the D is unclear. Trimming shortened V by 4 bases and J by 1 base, and 9 bases separated the two germline ends. The CDR3 spans 14 residues. The germline V gene encodes CDR1 MNHNS and CDR2 SASEGT. Here the CDR3 reads CASSVRIRTDTQYF. The CDR3 DNA sequence: TGTGCCAGCAGTGTAAGGATTCGCACAGATACGCAGTATTTT.

This clonotype occurred many times. The chain is built from TRBV20-1 and TRBJ2-3, with TRBD2 identical over 9 bases. V gave up 5 bases and J gave up 0 bases; unmatched junction bases: 15. This CDR3 comprises 18 residues. The V gene's germline CDR1 is DFQATT and CDR2 SNEGSKA (reference sequence). This chain's CDR3 is CSALPTSGAAPSTDTQYF. CDR3 in DNA: TGCAGTGCTCTGCCGACTAGCGGAGCCGCCCCTAGCACAGATACGCAGTATTTT.

This clonotype has at least ten counts. The chain carries TRBV24-1 and TRBJ2-1; 13 bases line up with TRBD2. The CDR3 runs to 19 residues. With 4 bases clipped from V and 0 bases from J, the junction kept 8 bases outside the gene matches. Germline-derived CDR1 and CDR2 are KGHDR and SFDVKD. DNA of the CDR3: TGTGCCACCAGTGAAATGGCGACTAGCGGGAGGTCCTCCTACAATGAGCAGTTCTTC. Protein: CATSEMATSGRSSYNEQFF.

Only a few counts were recorded for this clonotype. The rearrangement joins TRBV7-9 to TRBJ2-2; D gene unclear. The CDR3 loop spans 12 amino acids. V lost 3 bases to trimming and J lost 7 bases, with 6 bases between them. Germline CDR1 and CDR2: SEHNR and FQNEAQ (reference sequence). The CDR3 region has the DNA TGTGCCAGCAGCTTCGATAACGGGGAGCTGTTTTTT. It yields the protein CASSFDNGELFF.

V is TRBV7-2 and J is TRBJ1-3, with 11 positions matching TRBD1. V lost 5 bases and J lost 2; bases outside the gene matches: 5. Germline V gene lookup returns CDR1 SGHTA and CDR2 FQGNSA. This CDR3 spans 16 amino acids. The CDR3 nucleotides read TGTGCCAGCAGCCCAGGGACAGGGGGAGCTGGAAACACCATATATTTT. It yields the protein CASSPGTGGAGNTIYF.

This clonotype was detected many times. The chain links TRBV15 to TRBJ2-5; TRBD1 agrees at 12 bases. V was clipped by 5 bases and J by 4 bases; unmatched bases: 2. The CDR3 totals 14 residues. Germline CDR1 reads LNHNV; CDR2 reads YYDKDF (reference sequence). The CDR3 sequence is CATSGGQGAETQYF. DNA of the CDR3: TGTGCCACCAGCGGGGGACAGGGGGCAGAGACCCAGTACTTC.

This clonotype was observed at least ten times. This chain links TRBV10-1 with TRBJ2-2, with unresolved D. Germline V gives CDR1 WNHNN, CDR2 SYGVQD (reference sequence). V shed 2 bases and J shed 1 base, with 2 bases lying between them. The CDR3 sequence is 13 residues long. This chain's CDR3 is CASSEVNTGELFF. The CDR3 DNA follows: TGCGCCAGCAGTGAGGTGAACACCGGGGAGCTGTTTTTT.

The rearrangement joins TRBV6-1 to TRBJ2-1, with D perhaps matching TRBD1 or TRBD2 (5 bases each). Germline V CDR1 and CDR2: MNHNS, SASEGT. The CDR3 runs to 15 residues. Trimming stripped 2 bases from V and 3 bases from J, with 11 bases between. DNA of the CDR3: TGTGCCAGCAGTGAACAGGGACCAAACTACAATGAGCAGTTCTTC. Its protein is CASSEQGPNYNEQFF.

This chain connects TRBV28 to TRBJ2-1; 7 nucleotides line up with TRBD2. The CDR3 totals 15 residues. Germline CDR1 reads MDHEN; CDR2 reads SYDVKM. V trimming: 5 bases; J trimming: 4 bases; junction bases outside the gene matches: 8. For the CDR3, the DNA is TGTGCCAGCAGTGCTAGCGGAGTGAATTACAATGAGCAGTTCTTC. This sequence encodes CASSASGVNYNEQFF.

This chain uses TRBV11-3 with TRBJ2-1; maybe TRBD2 (6 bases). V lost 3 bases, J lost 6 bases, and 18 bases lay in between. In germline, CDR1 is SGHNT, CDR2 YENEEA. The CDR3 totals 16 residues. As DNA, the CDR3 is TGTGCCAGCAGCTTCCTATGGGAGGTACGGGGCAATGAGCAGTTCTTC. Protein product: CASSFLWEVRGNEQFF.

This chain connects TRBV6-1 to TRBJ1-4; no definite D call. V was shortened by 8 bases and J by 0 bases, with 13 bases between the two germline ends. CDR3 length: 15 amino acids. The germline V gene has CDR1 MNHNS and CDR2 SASEGT. The CDR3 nucleotides are TGTGCCAGCGAGGTCAAAACGACAACTAATGAAAAACTGTTTTTT. This codes for CASEVKTTTNEKLFF.

This chain joins TRBV7-9 and TRBJ2-5; D may be TRBD2 (6 bases). With 3 bases removed from V and 1 base from J, the gap between germline ends came to 9 bases. The CDR3 is 14 amino acids. Per the germline V gene, CDR1 is SEHNR and CDR2 is FQNEAQ (reference sequence). The CDR3 loop reads CASSFAGGQETQYF. The CDR3 nucleotides read TGTGCCAGCAGCTTTGCCGGGGGCCAAGAGACCCAGTACTTC.

This clonotype came up many times. This chain links TRBV20-1 with TRBJ2-3; D unresolved. Trimming shortened V by 6 bases and J by 2 bases, and 18 bases separated the two germline ends. The CDR3 has 15 amino acids. CDR1 DFQATT and CDR2 SNEGSKA come from the germline V gene (reference sequence). CDR3: CSAPLTSRLTDTQYF. The CDR3 region has the DNA TGCAGTGCCCCCCTTACTTCGCGCCTCACAGATACGCAGTATTTT.

This clonotype was observed at least ten times. This rearrangement joins TRBV4-1 to TRBJ1-5; D is uncertain. This CDR3 has 17 amino acids. Germline CDR1 is MGHRA and CDR2 is YSYEKL. The ends were cut back, 2 bases at V and 1 base at J, with 15 bases in the middle. The CDR3 loop reads CASSQTENNLSNQPQHF. CDR3 sequence (DNA): TGCGCCAGCAGCCAAACCGAGAACAATCTCAGCAATCAGCCCCAGCATTTT.